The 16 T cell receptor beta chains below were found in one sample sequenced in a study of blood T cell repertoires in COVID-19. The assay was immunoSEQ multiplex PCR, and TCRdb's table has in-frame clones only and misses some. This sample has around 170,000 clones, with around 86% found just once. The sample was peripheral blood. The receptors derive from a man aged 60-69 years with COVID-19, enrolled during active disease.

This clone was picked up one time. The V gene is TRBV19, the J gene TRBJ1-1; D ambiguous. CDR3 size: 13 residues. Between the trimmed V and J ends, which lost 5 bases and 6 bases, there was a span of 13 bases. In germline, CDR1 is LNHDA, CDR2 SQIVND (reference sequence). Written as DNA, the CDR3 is TGTGCCAGTAGTGGGAGGAGTGGCCCTGAAGCTTTCTTT. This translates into CASSGRSGPEAFF.

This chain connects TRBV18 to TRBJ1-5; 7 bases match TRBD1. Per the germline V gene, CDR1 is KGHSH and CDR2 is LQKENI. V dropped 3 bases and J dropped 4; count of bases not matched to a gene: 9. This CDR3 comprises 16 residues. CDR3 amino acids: CASSPISGQVNQPQHF. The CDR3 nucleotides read TGTGCCAGCTCACCCATTTCCGGACAGGTTAATCAGCCCCAGCATTTT.

This chain's CDR3 is CASSGGGHQPQHF. The CDR3 DNA is TGTGCCAGCAGTGGGGGGGGTCATCAGCCCCAGCATTTT. The chain employs TRBV25-1 and TRBJ1-5; TRBD1 is a possible D gene (5 bases). V shed 4 bases and J shed 5 bases, with 9 bases lying between them. The length of the CDR3 is 13 residues. Germline V gene data show CDR1 as MGHDK and CDR2 as SYGVNS.

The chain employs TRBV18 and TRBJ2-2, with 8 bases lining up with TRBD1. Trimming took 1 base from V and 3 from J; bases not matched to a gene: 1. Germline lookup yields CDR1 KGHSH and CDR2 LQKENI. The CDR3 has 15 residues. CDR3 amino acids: CASSPQTGDTGELFF. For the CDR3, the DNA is TGTGCCAGCTCACCACAGACAGGGGACACCGGGGAGCTGTTTTTT.

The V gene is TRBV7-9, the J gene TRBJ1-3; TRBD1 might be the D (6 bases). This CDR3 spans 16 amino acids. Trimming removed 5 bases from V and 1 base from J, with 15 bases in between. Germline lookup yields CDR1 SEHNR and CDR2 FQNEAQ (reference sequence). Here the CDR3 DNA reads TGTGCCAGCAGCAGTGACAGGCGGGCTTCTGGAAACACCATATATTTT. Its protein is CASSSDRRASGNTIYF. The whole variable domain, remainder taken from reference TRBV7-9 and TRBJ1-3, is DTGVSQNPRHKITKRGQNVTFRCDPISEHNRLYWYRQTLGQGPEFLTYFQNEAQLEKSRLLSDRFSAERPKGSFSTLEIQRTEQGDSAMYLCASSSDRRASGNTIYFGEGSWLTVV.

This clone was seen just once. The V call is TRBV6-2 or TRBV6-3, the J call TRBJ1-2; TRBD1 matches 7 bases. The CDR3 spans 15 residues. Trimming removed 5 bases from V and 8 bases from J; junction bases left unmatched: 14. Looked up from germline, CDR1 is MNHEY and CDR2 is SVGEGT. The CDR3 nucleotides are TGTGCCAGCAGTACCCCGGACAGGCCACGGCAAGGCTACACCTTC. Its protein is CASSTPDRPRQGYTF.

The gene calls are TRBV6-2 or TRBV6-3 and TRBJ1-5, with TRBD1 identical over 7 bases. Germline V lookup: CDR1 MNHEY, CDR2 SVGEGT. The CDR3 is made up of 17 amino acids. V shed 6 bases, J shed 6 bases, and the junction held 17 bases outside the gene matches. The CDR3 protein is CASSPQTTGSFGQPQHF. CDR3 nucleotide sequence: TGTGCCAGCAGCCCTCAAACGACAGGGAGCTTCGGTCAGCCCCAGCATTTT.

This CDR3 reads CAWSLAGDQPQHF. Here the CDR3 DNA reads TGTGCCTGGAGTCTCGCAGGGGATCAGCCCCAGCATTTT. The rearrangement joins TRBV30 to TRBJ1-5; TRBD1 might be the D (6 bases). This CDR3 region has 13 residues. V was clipped by 2 bases and J by 5 bases, with 10 bases between them. Germline V gene lookup returns CDR1 GTSNPN and CDR2 SVGIG (reference sequence).

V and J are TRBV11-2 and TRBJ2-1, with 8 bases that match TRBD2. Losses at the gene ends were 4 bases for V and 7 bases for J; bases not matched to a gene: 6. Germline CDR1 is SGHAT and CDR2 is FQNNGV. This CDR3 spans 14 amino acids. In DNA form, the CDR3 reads TGTGCCAGCAGCTCGGGACTAGGGGGTAATGAGCAGTTCTTC. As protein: CASSSGLGGNEQFF.

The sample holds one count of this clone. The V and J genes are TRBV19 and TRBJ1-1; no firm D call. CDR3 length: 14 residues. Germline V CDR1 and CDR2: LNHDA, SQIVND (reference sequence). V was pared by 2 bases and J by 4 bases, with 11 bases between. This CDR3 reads CASSIPAGSTEAFF. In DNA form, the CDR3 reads TGTGCCAGTAGTATACCGGCAGGCAGCACTGAAGCTTTCTTT.

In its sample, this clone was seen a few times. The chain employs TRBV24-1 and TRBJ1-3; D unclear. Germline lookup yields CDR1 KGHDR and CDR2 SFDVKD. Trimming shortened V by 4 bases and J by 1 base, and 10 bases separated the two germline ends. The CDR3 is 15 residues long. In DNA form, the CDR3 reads TGTGCCACCAGTGACGGCCCAGGATCTGGAAACACCATATATTTT. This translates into CATSDGPGSGNTIYF.

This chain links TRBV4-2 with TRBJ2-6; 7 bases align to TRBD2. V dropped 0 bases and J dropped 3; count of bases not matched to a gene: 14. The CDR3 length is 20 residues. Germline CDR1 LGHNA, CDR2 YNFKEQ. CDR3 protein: CASSQDLAGQGRFGANVLTF. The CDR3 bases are TGTGCCAGCAGCCAAGATTTAGCGGGCCAGGGTCGTTTTGGGGCCAACGTCCTGACTTTC.

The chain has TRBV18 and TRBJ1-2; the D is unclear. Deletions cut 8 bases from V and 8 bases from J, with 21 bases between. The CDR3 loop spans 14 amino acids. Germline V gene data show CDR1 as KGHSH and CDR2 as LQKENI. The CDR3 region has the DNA TGTGCCAGCCATCCTCGTAGGGAGAAGCAGGGCTACACCTTC. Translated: CASHPRREKQGYTF.

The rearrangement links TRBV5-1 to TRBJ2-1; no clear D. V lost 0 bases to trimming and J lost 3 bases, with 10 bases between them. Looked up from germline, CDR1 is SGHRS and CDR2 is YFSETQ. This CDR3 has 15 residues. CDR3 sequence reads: CASSLVVSVYNEQFF. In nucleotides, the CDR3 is TGCGCCAGCAGCTTGGTGGTTTCGGTCTACAATGAGCAGTTCTTC. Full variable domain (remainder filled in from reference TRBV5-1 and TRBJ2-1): KAGVTQTPRYLIKTRGQQVTLSCSPISGHRSVSWYQQTPGQGLQFLFEYFSETQRNKGNFPGRFSGRQFSNSRSEMNVSTLELGDSALYLCASSLVVSVYNEQFFGPGTRLTVL.

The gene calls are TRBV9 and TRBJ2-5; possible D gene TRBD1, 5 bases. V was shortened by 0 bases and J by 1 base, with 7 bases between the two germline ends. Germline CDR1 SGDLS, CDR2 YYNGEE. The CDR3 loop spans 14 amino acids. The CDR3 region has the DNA TGTGCCAGCAGCGTAGTTGACAGCCAAGAGACCCAGTACTTC. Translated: CASSVVDSQETQYF.

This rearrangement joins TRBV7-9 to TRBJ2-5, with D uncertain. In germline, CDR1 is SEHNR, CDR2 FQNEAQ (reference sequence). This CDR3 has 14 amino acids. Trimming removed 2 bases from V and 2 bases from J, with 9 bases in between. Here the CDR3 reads CASSLTEIQETQYF. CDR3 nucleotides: TGTGCCAGCAGCTTAACCGAGATACAAGAGACCCAGTACTTC.